A selection of T cell receptor beta chains follows, all from one sample in a study of blood T cell repertoires in COVID-19. Using immunoSEQ multiplex PCR, the repertoire was profiled, and TCRdb retains in-frame clones only, with some absent. Of 250,000 to 350,000 clones in the sample, about nine tenths were seen once. The material sequenced was peripheral blood. All receptors come from a woman aged 40 to 55 who had recovered from COVID-19. Each CDR3 is given with its conserved first and last residue. Each record gives: J gene, clone size, D gene, V gene, CDR3 protein, CDR3 DNA. A D gene is named only where the DNA matches it firmly. Size is stated for part of the rows, as once, few or many counts, or as a class when the clone is expanded.

>TRBJ2-1|-|TRBD2|TRBV10-3
CAISDLVAGGPSYNEQFF
TGTGCCATCAGTGATTTGGTAGCGGGAGGGCCGTCCTACAATGAGCAGTTCTTC
>TRBJ2-6|-|TRBD2|TRBV6-5
CASSLSGMGANVLTF
TGTGCCAGCAGCCTCAGCGGGATGGGGGCCAACGTCCTGACTTTC
>TRBJ2-2|few|-|TRBV7-3
CASSLFGQNTGELFF
TGTGCCAGCAGCTTATTCGGACAGAACACCGGGGAGCTGTTTTTT
>TRBJ2-7|-|TRBD2|TRBV18
CASSNSGSGGGSYEQYF
TGTGCCAGCTCTAATAGCGGGAGTGGTGGGGGTTCCTACGAGCAGTACTTC
>TRBJ1-2|-|-|TRBV7-2
CASSLAAGGYGYTF
TGTGCCAGCAGCTTAGCCGCGGGGGGCTATGGCTACACCTTC
>TRBJ1-6|-|-|TRBV9
CASSVGMSSPLHF
TGTGCCAGCAGCGTAGGTATGAGTTCACCCCTCCACTTT
>TRBJ2-7|-|-|TRBV6-6
CASSVNYEQYF
TGTGCCAGCAGCGTAAACTACGAGCAGTACTTC
>TRBJ2-1|once|TRBD2|TRBV4-2
CASSQDSVLAGGSEQFF
TGTGCCAGCAGCCAAGATTCCGTGTTAGCGGGAGGCAGTGAGCAGTTCTTC
>TRBJ2-7|-|TRBD1|TRBV18
CASSPQGAPNEQYF
TGTGCCAGCTCACCACAGGGGGCGCCAAACGAGCAGTACTTC
>TRBJ2-7|-|TRBD2|TRBV19
CASTRTSGYSYEQYF
TGTGCCAGTACTCGAACTAGCGGGTACTCCTACGAGCAGTACTTC
>TRBJ1-1|once|TRBD1|TRBV7-2
CASRPQGNAAFF
TGTGCCAGCAGGCCACAGGGGAATGCGGCTTTCTTT
>TRBJ2-7|-|TRBD2|TRBV2
CASIPAGGRGEQYF
TGTGCCAGCATCCCAGCGGGAGGGAGGGGCGAGCAGTACTTC
>TRBJ2-3|-|TRBD2|TRBV7-2
CASSFAGTSGTLDTQYF
TGTGCCAGCAGCTTCGCCGGGACTAGCGGGACCCTGGATACGCAGTATTTT
>TRBJ2-1|-|TRBD2|TRBV30
CAWTGDAGGYNEQFF
TGTGCCTGGACCGGGGATGCGGGAGGCTACAATGAGCAGTTCTTC
>TRBJ2-1|-|TRBD2|TRBV27
CASSSGLAGGRPQFF
TGTGCCAGCAGTTCTGGACTAGCGGGAGGGCGCCCTCAGTTCTTC
>TRBJ1-2|-|-|TRBV7-2
CASRLAGGATNYGYTF
TGTGCCAGCAGATTAGCCGGAGGGGCAACTAACTATGGCTACACCTTC
>TRBJ2-7|-|TRBD1|TRBV10-3
CAISSTGTGDYEQYF
TGTGCCATCAGTTCCACCGGGACAGGCGACTACGAGCAGTACTTC
>TRBJ2-5|-|-|TRBV7-2
CASSSPGLQETQYF
TGTGCCAGCAGCTCGCCGGGACTCCAAGAGACCCAGTACTTC
>TRBJ1-1|-|TRBD1|TRBV6-5
CASSVDRVNTEAFF
TGTGCCAGCAGCGTTGACAGGGTGAACACTGAAGCTTTCTTT
>TRBJ2-5|-|TRBD2|TRBV6-5
CASSYTGTRQETQYF
TGTGCCAGCAGTTACACCGGGACTAGACAAGAGACCCAGTACTTC
>TRBJ1-2|-|-|TRBV6-5
CASGLEAKGVGYTF
TGTGCCAGCGGATTGGAGGCAAAAGGCGTCGGCTACACCTTC
>TRBJ2-5|once|TRBD1|TRBV27
CASSWGTGVQYF
TGTGCCAGCAGTTGGGGGACAGGGGTTCAGTACTTC
>TRBJ2-5|-|TRBD2|TRBV6-2/TRBV6-3
CASSPWRASGSGETQYF
TGTGCCAGCAGCCCTTGGAGGGCTAGCGGGAGCGGGGAGACCCAGTACTTC
>TRBJ2-2|-|TRBD1|TRBV6-5
CASRATGAGELFF
TGTGCCAGCAGAGCGACAGGGGCCGGGGAGCTGTTTTTT
>TRBJ1-3|once|-|TRBV29-1
CSVALTSDTIYF
TGCAGCGTTGCTTTGACTTCGGACACCATATATTTT
>TRBJ1-5|-|TRBD1|TRBV7-2
CASSLSIGGTDSNQPQHF
TGTGCCAGCAGCTTATCTATTGGCGGGACAGATAGCAATCAGCCCCAGCATTTT
>TRBJ1-2|-|-|TRBV5-6
CASSLVGQLNYGYTF
TGTGCCAGCAGCTTGGTAGGACAGCTTAACTATGGCTACACCTTC
>TRBJ1-2|-|TRBD1|TRBV6-1
CASSEPYRDRDYGYTF
TGTGCCAGCAGTGAACCTTACCGGGACAGGGACTATGGCTACACCTTC
>TRBJ1-1|-|TRBD1|TRBV7-9
CASSQQGVGEAFF
TGTGCCAGCAGCCAACAGGGGGTGGGTGAAGCTTTCTTT
>TRBJ2-2|-|-|TRBV5-1
CASERSPFSGTGELFF
TGCGCCAGCGAGCGGAGCCCGTTCTCGGGCACCGGGGAGCTGTTTTTT
>TRBJ1-1|few|-|TRBV9
CASSVTELNTEAFF
TGTGCCAGCAGCGTAACAGAGTTGAACACTGAAGCTTTCTTT
>TRBJ2-5|-|-|TRBV10-3
CAISDSTGSGETQYF
TGTGCCATCAGTGACTCTACAGGGTCGGGAGAGACCCAGTACTTC
>TRBJ1-4|-|TRBD1|TRBV5-1
CASSPTGGEKLFF
TGCGCCAGCAGCCCGACAGGGGGAGAAAAACTGTTTTTT
>TRBJ2-1|once|-|TRBV7-3
CASSPTRSSNEQFF
TGTGCCAGCAGCCCGACTAGATCGTCCAATGAGCAGTTCTTC
>TRBJ2-3|-|-|TRBV10-1
CASRKTESTDTQYF
TGCGCCAGCAGGAAGACTGAGAGCACAGATACGCAGTATTTT
>TRBJ2-7|-|-|TRBV5-5
CASSTMLGGSYEQYF
TGTGCCAGCAGCACAATGTTAGGCGGCTCCTACGAGCAGTACTTC
>TRBJ1-2|-|-|TRBV29-1
CSVAQGNYGYTF
TGCAGCGTTGCACAGGGCAACTATGGCTACACCTTC
>TRBJ2-5|-|-|TRBV3-1/TRBV3-2
CASSQVIETQYF
TGTGCCAGCAGCCAAGTTATCGAGACCCAGTACTTC
>TRBJ2-1|-|TRBD1|TRBV10-3
CAISESTWGQENNEQFF
TGTGCCATCAGTGAGTCGACCTGGGGACAGGAAAACAATGAGCAGTTCTTC
>TRBJ1-4|-|-|TRBV7-9
CASSLGEGPRNEKLFF
TGTGCCAGCAGCTTAGGGGAGGGTCCCCGTAATGAAAAACTGTTTTTT
>TRBJ2-3|-|-|TRBV9
CASSVVGGSTDTQYF
TGTGCCAGCAGCGTAGTCGGCGGCAGCACAGATACGCAGTATTTT
>TRBJ1-1|-|-|TRBV2
CASTRGAYTEAFF
TGTGCCAGCACTCGGGGGGCGTATACTGAAGCTTTCTTT
>TRBJ2-5|-|TRBD1|TRBV4-1
CASSHPDRDQETQYF
TGCGCCAGCAGCCACCCGGACAGGGACCAAGAGACCCAGTACTTC
>TRBJ1-4|-|TRBD1|TRBV30
CAWSVGTGGPKLFF
TGTGCCTGGAGTGTTGGGACAGGGGGCCCGAAACTGTTTTTT
>TRBJ2-3|-|TRBD2|TRBV29-1
CSVVASGGTDTQYF
TGCAGCGTTGTCGCTAGCGGGGGAACAGATACGCAGTATTTT
>TRBJ1-2|-|-|TRBV18
CASSRDTERGYTF
TGTGCCAGCTCACGGGACACCGAGCGTGGCTACACCTTC
>TRBJ2-1|-|TRBD2|TRBV5-4
CASSPTSGGSYNEQFF
TGTGCCAGCAGCCCGACTAGCGGGGGCTCCTACAATGAGCAGTTCTTC
>TRBJ1-6|few|-|TRBV5-5
CASSLSPPQNNSPLHF
TGTGCCAGCAGCTTGAGTCCCCCCCAGAACAATTCACCCCTCCACTTT
>TRBJ2-3|-|TRBD2|TRBV4-1
CASSPLQNYGRVDDTQYF
TGCGCCAGCAGCCCCCTACAAAACTACGGGAGGGTTGACGATACGCAGTATTTT
>TRBJ2-7|-|-|TRBV3-1/TRBV3-2
CASSRGQGTSYEQYF
TGTGCCAGCAGCCGCGGGCAGGGGACCTCCTACGAGCAGTACTTC
>TRBJ2-5|-|TRBD1|TRBV9
CASSVGIDREETQYF
TGTGCCAGCAGCGTGGGAATAGACAGGGAGGAGACCCAGTACTTC
>TRBJ2-5|-|TRBD2|TRBV4-2
CASSQEGLAGGPGETQYF
TGTGCCAGCAGCCAAGAGGGACTAGCGGGAGGGCCAGGAGAGACCCAGTACTTC
>TRBJ2-5|-|TRBD1|TRBV5-1
CASSTPGQGGETQYF
TGCGCCAGCAGCACACCGGGACAGGGGGGGGAGACCCAGTACTTC
>TRBJ2-5|once|TRBD2|TRBV30
CAWSVSGGETQYF
TGTGCCTGGAGTGTTAGCGGGGGAGAGACCCAGTACTTC
>TRBJ2-1|-|TRBD2|TRBV7-9
CASSHKFRLAGKVNEQFF
TGTGCCAGCAGCCACAAGTTCCGACTAGCGGGGAAGGTGAATGAGCAGTTCTTC
>TRBJ2-7|-|-|TRBV2
CASSELVDPSSYEQYF
TGTGCCAGCAGTGAACTGGTCGATCCCAGCTCCTACGAGCAGTACTTC
>TRBJ2-7|-|-|TRBV7-9
CASSLARESQGSSYEQYF
TGTGCCAGCAGCTTAGCGAGGGAGTCCCAGGGGAGCTCCTACGAGCAGTACTTC
>TRBJ2-7|-|-|TRBV4-2
CASSQGLVGEQYF
TGTGCCAGCAGCCAAGGACTAGTCGGCGAGCAGTACTTC
>TRBJ1-1|-|-|TRBV6-2/TRBV6-3
CVSSYESYTEAFF
TGTGTCAGCAGTTACGAGTCGTACACTGAAGCTTTCTTT
>TRBJ2-5|-|TRBD2|TRBV7-8
CASSLTSGQETQYF
TGTGCCAGCAGCTTGACTAGCGGCCAAGAGACCCAGTACTTC